This T cell receptor (beta chain) emerged from a study of blood T cell repertoires in COVID-19 (dated by TCRdb to about 2020). Notes on the research overall: Collaborator samples came from the United States, Italy and Spain and covered acute and convalescent phases of COVID-19. The material from the prospective study consisted of cDNA or gDNA derived from T cells, B-cell-depleted T cells, or PBMCs. Deeply sampled blood TCRbeta repertoires from subjects exposed to, actively infected with, or recovered from COVID-19 were included in the dataset. The repertoires were released in a freely available public database meant as a resource for research on the immune response to SARS-CoV-2. The samples were drawn from the first 160 participants of the ongoing ImmuneRACE study and from under 1,500 subjects provided by 6 global collaborators. A de-identified subject ID, COVID-19 status, age in years and sex were almost always included in the sample metadata. HLA class I and class II types, where available, came from metadata supplied by the sample provider rather than from assay-based typing.

Collaborating institutions collected whole blood in K2EDTA tubes following their own protocols. For TCRbeta analysis, collaborators shipped samples as frozen whole blood, isolated PBMCs, or DNA extracted from either of those sample types. What the authors observed across the whole study: How much clinical and demographic metadata was included differed by source and by participant, and the metadata was provided uncurated.

Taken from cysteine to phenylalanine, the CDR3 has 15 residues. Only the CDR3 portion is preserved as DNA: 45 bases, with reading frame beginning at the first base. After removal of 4 bases from V and 4 bases from J, the junction retains 2 bases not matched to a gene. For CDR1 and CDR2, the germline V gene (reference sequence) lists SGHNT and YYREEE. The immunoSEQ Assay, a bias-controlled multiplex PCR, was used to amplify TCRbeta CDR3 regions from genomic DNA. As for the authors' bioinformatics: The number of nucleated cells in each sample was estimated from the amplification of reference gene primers within the assay. To quantify the absolute abundance of each unique TCRbeta CDR3 rearrangement, sequence reads were collapsed and filtered. For each sample, productive Simpson clonality was calculated as the square root of Simpson's diversity index across productive rearrangements. This immuneACCESS table, as held by TCRdb, lists in-frame sequences with V and J called but not all clones. Of the missing ones, under half trace to an unresolved V gene in checked studies; the others have no known cause. V and J calls and clone size are as listed in that table; D and trimming were resolved from the DNA. Present in this sample are 100,000 to 150,000 clones, roughly 80% of which were seen just once. The ten most abundant clones make up 5.5% of the sample.

In the case of this clone: The target of this receptor is not known. One base away there is no much larger clone; base qualities are not given.

The sequenced sample consisted of peripheral blood. The V gene is TRBV5-4 and the J gene is TRBJ2-1, and 13 junction bases match TRBD2. The clonotype comes from a man in his 60s with acute or convalescent COVID-19. The CDR3 sequence is CASSQTSGGYNEQFF. The DNA sequence is given as TGTGCCAGCAGCCAGACTAGCGGGGGGTACAATGAGCAGTTCTTC. The full variable domain, completed from the reference TRBV5-4 and TRBJ2-1 proteins outside the CDR3, reads ETGVTQSPTHLIKTRGQQVTLRCSSQSGHNTVSWYQQALGQGPQFIFQYYREEENGRGNFPPRFSGLQFPNYSSELNVNALELDDSALYLCASSQTSGGYNEQFFGPGTRLTVL.